Below are 19 T cell receptor beta chains sequenced from a single sample in a study of T cell changes during pregnancy in multiple sclerosis (dated 2019 in TCRdb). Libraries were constructed by the immunoSEQ multiplex PCR assay. TCRdb's version of the immuneACCESS table is confined to in-frame rearrangements and falls short of the full clone set. An unresolved V gene accounts for under half of the shortfall where checked; the remainder is of unknown origin. In all, the sample holds tens of thousands of clones, and around 89% of those were seen once. More than 0.95% of the sample belongs to the ten largest clones. Specimen: CD4+ T cells from peripheral blood mononuclear cells, collected in the second trimester of pregnancy. These TCRs come from a female donor with multiple sclerosis, enrolled in a pregnancy study.

V is TRBV15 and J is TRBJ1-4; D perhaps matches TRBD1 (6 bases). This CDR3 is 16 amino acids long. Germline-derived CDR1 and CDR2 are LNHNV and YYDKDF (reference sequence). V shed 6 bases and J shed 4 bases, with 18 bases lying between them. CDR3 sequence: CATSLAQTGRNEKLFF. CDR3 DNA sequence: TGTGCCACCAGTCTAGCCCAGACAGGCCGTAATGAAAAACTGTTTTTT.

This chain uses TRBV9 with TRBJ1-2; D is possibly TRBD1 (5 bases). Germline-derived CDR1 and CDR2 are SGDLS and YYNGEE. Trimming pared 1 base from V and 1 base from J, leaving 8 bases between. There are 14 residues in the CDR3. CDR3 amino acids: CASSVTDINYGYTF. The CDR3 DNA sequence: TGTGCCAGCAGCGTAACGGACATTAACTATGGCTACACCTTC. The full variable domain, its missing parts supplied by reference TRBV9 and TRBJ1-2, is DSGVTQTPKHLITATGQRVTLRCSPRSGDLSVYWYQQSLDQGLQFLIQYYNGEERAKGNILERFSAQQFPDLHSELNLSSLELGDSALYFCASSVTDINYGYTFGSGTRLTVV.

This chain connects TRBV19 to TRBJ2-7, with D perhaps TRBD2 (6 bases). Trimming shortened V by 5 bases and J by 6 bases, and 23 bases separated the two germline ends. CDR1 is LNHDA and CDR2 is SQIVND in the germline V gene (reference sequence). This CDR3 is 16 amino acids long. In nucleotides, the CDR3 is TGTGCCAGTAGTGCGTCGAACGGAGGGCGAGGTTCCGAGCAGTACTTC. This codes for CASSASNGGRGSEQYF.

The chain couples TRBV11-3 to TRBJ2-1; 14 bases line up with TRBD2. CDR1 and CDR2 (germline): SGHNT, YENEEA. Losses at the gene ends were 4 bases for V and 10 bases for J; bases not matched to a gene: 6. There are 15 residues in the CDR3. The DNA for the CDR3 is TGTGCCAGCAGCTCGGGACTAGCGGGAGTGGAGGAGCAGTTCTTC. This codes for CASSSGLAGVEEQFF.

This clone was detected once. The V call is TRBV28, the J call TRBJ1-5, with TRBD1 as a possible D gene (5 bases). CDR1 is MDHEN, CDR2 SYDVKM, per germline. The CDR3 sequence is 17 residues long. With 3 bases removed from V and 5 bases from J, the gap between germline ends came to 20 bases. This CDR3 reads CASSFHGPGRGHQPQHF. CDR3 DNA: TGTGCCAGCAGTTTCCACGGACCGGGTAGGGGCCATCAGCCCCAGCATTTT.

The V gene is TRBV30, the J gene TRBJ1-5; no clear D. Germline V CDR1 and CDR2: GTSNPN, SVGIG (reference sequence). The CDR3 contains 12 residues. V lost 1 base and J lost 5, with 6 bases in between. Here the CDR3 reads CAWSDADQPQHF. In DNA, the CDR3 is TGTGCCTGGAGTGACGCAGATCAGCCCCAGCATTTT. The complete variable domain, with remaining parts taken from reference TRBV30 and TRBJ1-5, reads SQTIHQWPATLVQPVGSPLSLECTVEGTSNPNLYWYRQAAGRGLQLLFYSVGIGQISSEVPQNLSASRPQDRQFILSSKKLLLSDSGFYLCAWSDADQPQHFGDGTRLSIL.

This chain uses TRBV11-2 with TRBJ2-3; possible D gene TRBD1, 5 bases. The V end lost 0 bases, the J end lost 3 bases, and 10 bases lay between the germline ends. The germline CDR1 and CDR2 sequences are SGHAT and FQNNGV. The CDR3 is 15 residues long. Here the CDR3 reads CASSLDGQGTDTQYF. The CDR3 bases are TGTGCCAGCAGCTTAGATGGGCAGGGAACAGATACGCAGTATTTT.

This chain uses TRBV30 with TRBJ1-4; a possible D gene is TRBD1 (6 bases). This CDR3 comprises 14 residues. V was pared by 4 bases and J by 7 bases, with 16 bases between. CDR1 and CDR2 from the germline V gene are GTSNPN and SVGIG (reference sequence). The CDR3 loop is CAWTYRAVGEKLFF. Written as DNA, the CDR3 is TGTGCCTGGACGTACAGGGCAGTAGGTGAAAAACTGTTTTTT.

This rearrangement joins TRBV10-3 to TRBJ1-2; no clear D gene. Trimming shortened V by 2 bases and J by 0 bases, and 16 bases separated the two germline ends. In germline, CDR1 is ENHRY, CDR2 SYGVKD. The CDR3 totals 17 residues. CDR3 protein: CAISEQLGTVSNYGYTF. The CDR3 DNA sequence: TGTGCCATCAGTGAGCAGCTGGGCACAGTTTCTAACTATGGCTACACCTTC.

The genes are TRBV29-1 and TRBJ2-2, with 8 bases that match TRBD1. CDR1 is SQVTM and CDR2 is ANQGSEA in the germline V gene. This CDR3 spans 13 amino acids. The V segment lost 1 base and the J segment 7 bases; nucleotides outside the gene matches: 2. The CDR3 DNA reads as TGCAGCGTTGAAGGGACAGGGCGCGGGGAGCTGTTTTTT. Translation gives CSVEGTGRGELFF.

The chain uses TRBV28 and TRBJ1-5; D gene unclear. This CDR3 spans 15 amino acids. The germline CDR1 and CDR2 sequences are MDHEN and SYDVKM. The germline V and J ends were trimmed by 5 bases and 1 base, with 12 bases remaining between them. CDR3 loop: CASSLLPQSNQPQHF. The CDR3 region has the DNA TGTGCCAGCAGTCTTCTCCCACAGAGCAATCAGCCCCAGCATTTT.

J is TRBJ2-1 and V is TRBV6-4; 11 bases are a match to TRBD2. The germline CDR1 and CDR2 sequences are MRHNA and SNTAGT. The J segment lost 4 bases and the V segment lost 3 bases, leaving 8 bases of the junction unmatched. The CDR3 loop spans 17 amino acids. This CDR3 is CASSEFTGTSGYNEQFF. CDR3 nucleotide sequence: TGTGCCAGCAGTGAGTTCACCGGGACTAGCGGATACAATGAGCAGTTCTTC.

The genes are TRBV27 and TRBJ1-1; D not resolved. V was clipped by 3 bases and J by 5 bases, with 16 bases between them. This CDR3 has 15 amino acids. Germline CDR1 is MNHEY and CDR2 is SMNVEV (reference sequence). As DNA, the CDR3 is TGTGCCAGCAGTTTTGCTTCTAATAAGAAGACTGAAGCTTTCTTT. Encoded protein: CASSFASNKKTEAFF.

The chain has TRBV19 and TRBJ2-5, with 7 bases aligning to TRBD2. Trimming took 4 bases from V and 3 from J; bases not matched to a gene: 11. There are 16 residues in the CDR3. Germline lookup yields CDR1 LNHDA and CDR2 SQIVND (reference sequence). CDR3 region: CASSKTLPSGKETQYF. DNA of the CDR3: TGTGCCAGTAGTAAAACTCTCCCTAGCGGAAAAGAGACCCAGTACTTC.

As DNA, the CDR3 is TGTGCCTGGAGTGGGGCAGGGAGGCTGTTTTTT. Protein product: CAWSGAGRLFF. The gene calls are TRBV30 and TRBJ1-4; the D gene is possibly TRBD1 (5 bases). Germline CDR1 is GTSNPN and CDR2 is SVGIG (reference sequence). V was cut by 1 base and J by 14 bases, with 11 bases left in between. The CDR3 has 11 amino acids.

The chain links TRBV7-9 to TRBJ2-1; the match to TRBD2 covers 10 bases. Germline CDR1 is SEHNR and CDR2 is FQNEAQ (reference sequence). The CDR3 has 15 residues. V trimming: 5 bases; J trimming: 9 bases; junction bases outside the gene matches: 10. The CDR3 sequence is CASSVPTSGTTEQFF. The CDR3 DNA reads TGTGCCAGCAGCGTACCAACTAGCGGGACCACTGAGCAGTTCTTC.

V is TRBV5-4 and J is TRBJ2-2; TRBD2 might be the D (5 bases). Germline values: CDR1 SGHNT, CDR2 YYREEE (reference sequence). Trimming pared 1 base from V and 4 bases from J, leaving 14 bases between. The CDR3 is made up of 16 amino acids. CDR3 region: CASSLSEAVPTGELFF. CDR3 DNA sequence: TGTGCCAGCAGCTTGTCAGAAGCGGTCCCCACCGGGGAGCTGTTTTTT. Filled out from reference TRBV5-4 and TRBJ2-2, the complete variable domain reads ETGVTQSPTHLIKTRGQQVTLRCSSQSGHNTVSWYQQALGQGPQFIFQYYREEENGRGNFPPRFSGLQFPNYSSELNVNALELDDSALYLCASSLSEAVPTGELFFGEGSRLTVL.

The CDR3 sequence: CASSIGGAGANVLTF. In nucleotides, the CDR3 is TGTGCCAGTAGTATCGGGGGGGCTGGGGCCAACGTCCTGACTTTC. J is TRBJ2-6 and V is TRBV19; 8 nucleotides match TRBD2. Per germline, CDR1 LNHDA and CDR2 SQIVND (reference sequence). The V segment lost 3 bases and the J segment 2 bases; nucleotides outside the gene matches: 0. CDR3 size: 15 residues.

This chain joins TRBV14 and TRBJ1-2; 11 positions agree with TRBD1. Germline V gene data show CDR1 as SGHDN and CDR2 as FVKESK. V lost 1 base and J lost 13; bases outside the gene matches: 5. The CDR3 has 13 residues. CDR3 protein: CASSQALDRGPTF. As DNA, the CDR3 is TGTGCCAGCAGCCAAGCTTTGGACAGGGGGCCCACCTTC.